Included here is one T cell receptor (beta chain) sequence, with context. This CDR3 is built from 15 residues. The trim removed 4 bases at V and 2 bases at J, leaving 7 bases unmatched. Germline V gene lookup returns CDR1 SGHRS and CDR2 YFSETQ. This record comes from a study of blood T cell repertoires in COVID-19. Data came from immunoSEQ multiplex PCR; TCRdb stores just in-frame clones and leaves some out. Among 150,000 or so clones, roughly 90% were seen once, and the ten largest hold 2.3%. This sequence joins TRBV5-1 and TRBJ2-3, with 7 bases identical to TRBD1. Input material: peripheral blood. The source of this sequence is a human donor in a cohort sampled during active COVID-19. The CDR3 sequence: CASSPDRPHTDTQYF. CDR3 DNA sequence: TGCGCCAGCAGCCCGGACAGGCCACACACAGATACGCAGTATTTT.